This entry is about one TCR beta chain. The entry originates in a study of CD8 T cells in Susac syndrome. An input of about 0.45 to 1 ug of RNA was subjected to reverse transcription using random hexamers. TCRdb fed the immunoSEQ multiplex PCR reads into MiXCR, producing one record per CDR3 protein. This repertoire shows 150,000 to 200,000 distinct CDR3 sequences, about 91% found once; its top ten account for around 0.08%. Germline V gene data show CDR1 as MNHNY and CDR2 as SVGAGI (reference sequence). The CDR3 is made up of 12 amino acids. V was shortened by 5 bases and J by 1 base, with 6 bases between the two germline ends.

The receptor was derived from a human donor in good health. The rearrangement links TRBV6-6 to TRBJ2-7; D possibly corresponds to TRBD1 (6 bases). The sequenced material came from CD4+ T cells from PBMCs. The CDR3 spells CASSRGSYEQYF. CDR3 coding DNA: TGTGCCAGCAGTAGGGGGTCCTACGAGCAGTACTTC.